Below, 26 T cell receptor beta chains from the same sample are listed, as sequenced in a study of T cells in localized non-small cell lung cancer. TCRdb keeps only in-frame clones here, not all; method: immunoSEQ multiplex PCR. This table has around 78,000 clones, more than 75% appearing once. The input for sequencing was peripheral blood, taken before any cancer treatment. The receptor set was obtained from a woman aged 35-75 years with stage I squamous cell lung carcinoma.

The gene calls are TRBV29-1 and TRBJ1-2; possibly TRBD1 for D (5 bases). The germline V gene encodes CDR1 SQVTM and CDR2 ANQGSEA. V was trimmed by 6 bases and J by 8 bases, leaving 22 bases between them. The CDR3 loop spans 14 amino acids. The CDR3 DNA reads as TGCAGCGTGGGAGTCGGCAGGGCGACGGGCGGCTACACCTTC. Its translation is CSVGVGRATGGYTF.

The chain links TRBV27 to TRBJ2-1; D not resolved. Germline V gives CDR1 MNHEY, CDR2 SMNVEV (reference sequence). The CDR3 spans 12 residues. The germline V and J ends were trimmed by 4 bases and 10 bases, with 11 bases remaining between them. The CDR3 DNA reads as TGTGCCAGCAGTTCCCCCCCCGAGGAGCAGTTCTTC. Its translation: CASSSPPEEQFF.

The chain couples TRBV15 to TRBJ1-1, with D unclear. The CDR3 consists of 14 residues. The V and J ends lost 0 bases and 0 bases respectively, with 5 bases between them. Germline V gene sequence: CDR1 LNHNV, CDR2 YYDKDF (reference sequence). The CDR3 bases are TGTGCCACCAGCAGAGAACTTTTGAACACTGAAGCTTTCTTT. This translates into CATSRELLNTEAFF.

This chain connects TRBV6-1 to TRBJ1-2, with D possibly TRBD1 on 5 matching bases. Germline V gene lookup returns CDR1 MNHNS and CDR2 SASEGT. CDR3 length equals 14 residues. Deletions cut 3 bases from V and 5 bases from J, with 13 bases between. CDR3 in DNA: TGTGCCAGCAGTGAGGCACAGGAGATATATGGCTACACCTTC. The encoded protein is CASSEAQEIYGYTF.

In its sample, this clone was seen a few times. The chain couples TRBV19 to TRBJ2-7; no clear D gene. Germline V gene lookup returns CDR1 LNHDA and CDR2 SQIVND (reference sequence). The ends were cut back, 3 bases at V and 2 bases at J, with 8 bases in the middle. The CDR3 spans 13 residues. The CDR3 DNA follows: TGTGCCAGTAGTATCGCCCCAGCCTACGAGCAGTACTTC. This codes for CASSIAPAYEQYF. Together with reference TRBV19 and TRBJ2-7, the CDR3 gives the full variable domain: DGGITQSPKYLFRKEGQNVTLSCEQNLNHDAMYWYRQDPGQGLRLIYYSQIVNDFQKGDIAEGYSVSREKKESFPLTVTSAQKNPTAFYLCASSIAPAYEQYFGPGTRLTVT.

This chain joins TRBV4-1 and TRBJ1-1, with D tentatively TRBD1 (6 bases). From germline, CDR1 is MGHRA and CDR2 YSYEKL. The CDR3 is 14 residues long. Trimming removed 4 bases at V and 1 base at J, with 10 bases between. Written as DNA, the CDR3 is TGCGCCAGCAGCCTTCTACAGGGGAACACTGAAGCTTTCTTT. Protein sequence: CASSLLQGNTEAFF.

CDR3 coding DNA: TGCGCCAGCAGCTTGGCAGGGACTAGCGGGGAGACCCAGTACTTC. It encodes CASSLAGTSGETQYF. The chain joins TRBV5-1 to TRBJ2-5; 12 positions match TRBD2. The V and J ends lost 0 bases and 5 bases, in that order; junction bases with no gene match: 2. The CDR3 is 15 amino acids. The V gene's germline CDR1 is SGHRS and CDR2 YFSETQ.

This chain uses TRBV30 with TRBJ1-2; D is uncertain. Germline-derived CDR1 and CDR2 are GTSNPN and SVGIG (reference sequence). The CDR3 has 12 amino acids. The ends were cut back, 0 bases at V and 6 bases at J, with 8 bases in the middle. The CDR3 loop is CAWSVQLHGYTF. CDR3 nucleotide sequence: TGTGCCTGGAGTGTCCAGCTCCATGGCTACACCTTC.

This chain links TRBV7-9 with TRBJ2-5; possibly TRBD1 for D (5 bases). The CDR3 loop spans 12 amino acids. Germline lookup yields CDR1 SEHNR and CDR2 FQNEAQ (reference sequence). V was trimmed by 4 bases and J by 5 bases, leaving 8 bases between them. The CDR3 loop is CASSSKGETQYF. The CDR3 DNA reads TGTGCCAGCAGCTCCAAGGGGGAGACCCAGTACTTC.

This sequence joins TRBV6-5 and TRBJ2-2; D possibly corresponds to TRBD2 (5 bases). V lost 0 bases and J 7 bases, leaving 12 bases between the germline ends. The germline gives CDR1 MNHEY, CDR2 SVGAGI. The CDR3 length is 15 residues. The CDR3 sequence is CASSYSRTGIGELFF. Written as DNA, the CDR3 is TGTGCCAGCAGTTACTCGAGAACGGGGATCGGGGAGCTGTTTTTT.

V and J are TRBV2 and TRBJ1-6; the D gene is possibly TRBD1 (6 bases). The CDR3 is 12 amino acids. Trimming removed 5 bases at V and 9 bases at J, with 8 bases between. CDR1 and CDR2 from the germline V gene are SNHLY and FYNNEI. CDR3 in amino acids: CASSNRVSPLHF. CDR3 nucleotides: TGTGCCAGCAGTAACAGGGTTTCACCCCTCCACTTT.

The chain is built from TRBV6-1 and TRBJ2-2; D gene ambiguous. Germline lookup yields CDR1 MNHNS and CDR2 SASEGT. CDR3 length: 13 amino acids. V dropped 8 bases and J dropped 4 bases, with 11 bases sitting between them. Here the CDR3 reads CASLPGLTGELFF. CDR3 sequence (DNA): TGTGCCAGCCTCCCAGGCCTCACCGGGGAGCTGTTTTTT.

The chain links TRBV19 to TRBJ2-3, with D possibly being TRBD2 (6 bases). Trimming left V 5 bases short and J 5 bases short, with 8 bases between. Germline V gene sequence: CDR1 LNHDA, CDR2 SQIVND (reference sequence). CDR3 length: 12 residues. The CDR3 is CASSFGGDTQYF. The CDR3 nucleotides read TGTGCCAGTAGTTTCGGGGGAGATACGCAGTATTTT. Complete variable domain (other parts from reference TRBV19 and TRBJ2-3): DGGITQSPKYLFRKEGQNVTLSCEQNLNHDAMYWYRQDPGQGLRLIYYSQIVNDFQKGDIAEGYSVSREKKESFPLTVTSAQKNPTAFYLCASSFGGDTQYFGPGTRLTVL.

The chain uses TRBV4-1 and TRBJ1-3, with D uncertain. The V gene's germline CDR1 is MGHRA and CDR2 YSYEKL. Trimming stripped 0 bases from V and 0 bases from J, with 9 bases between. This CDR3 is 16 amino acids long. The chain's CDR3 is CASSQEVDSSGNTIYF. DNA of the CDR3: TGCGCCAGCAGCCAAGAGGTAGATAGCTCTGGAAACACCATATATTTT.

This clone is termed medium-sized. V and J are TRBV29-1 and TRBJ1-2, with no clear D. Germline CDR1 and CDR2: SQVTM and ANQGSEA. The CDR3 length is 11 residues. Trimming removed 5 bases from V and 3 bases from J, with 7 bases in between. As DNA, the CDR3 is TGCAGCGTTCCCGATTACTATGGCTACACCTTC. Its translation: CSVPDYYGYTF.

The chain combines TRBV7-3 with TRBJ2-3; D call uncertain. V lost 2 bases to trimming and J lost 6 bases, with 6 bases between them. The V gene's germline CDR1 is SGHTA and CDR2 FQGTGA. The CDR3 length is 12 residues. CDR3 DNA sequence: TGTGCCAGCAGCTTAGATCGGGATACGCAGTATTTT. Its translation is CASSLDRDTQYF.

The sample holds one count of this clone. The chain links TRBV19 to TRBJ2-7; maybe TRBD2 (6 bases). V was shortened by 7 bases and J by 7 bases, with 17 bases between the two germline ends. This CDR3 comprises 13 residues. Germline-derived CDR1 and CDR2 are LNHDA and SQIVND (reference sequence). The CDR3 DNA is TGTGCCAGTACAAAGGGGCCGGAGGGAGAGCAGTACTTC. Its translation is CASTKGPEGEQYF.

This chain links TRBV6-6 with TRBJ2-1; D gene uncertain. CDR1 is MNHNY and CDR2 is SVGAGI in the germline V gene (reference sequence). This CDR3 comprises 16 residues. Trimming shortened V by 0 bases and J by 0 bases, and 9 bases separated the two germline ends. The CDR3 spells CASSYSLRSSYNEQFF. In nucleotides, the CDR3 is TGTGCCAGCAGTTACTCATTAAGAAGCTCCTACAATGAGCAGTTCTTC.

The J gene is TRBJ2-6, the V gene TRBV6-1, with 8 nucleotides matching TRBD2. V lost 0 bases to trimming and J lost 0 bases; unmatched junction nucleotides: 10. Germline values: CDR1 MNHNS, CDR2 SASEGT. This CDR3 region has 20 residues. The CDR3 region is CASSEALRGGLRSGANVLTF. CDR3 bases: TGTGCCAGCAGTGAAGCGCTTCGCGGGGGGCTTCGCTCTGGGGCCAACGTCCTGACTTTC.

This chain joins TRBV5-1 and TRBJ2-5; D is undetermined. V was shortened by 5 bases and J by 1 base, with 12 bases between the two germline ends. The CDR3 is made up of 14 amino acids. Germline V lookup: CDR1 SGHRS, CDR2 YFSETQ. The CDR3 region has the DNA TGCGCCAGCAGAAGCAGGACGGTCCAAGAGACCCAGTACTTC. Translation gives CASRSRTVQETQYF.

The chain recombines TRBV6-1 with TRBJ2-2, with D perhaps matching TRBD2 (6 bases). V gave up 6 bases and J gave up 4 bases, with 15 bases separating them. This CDR3 spans 15 amino acids. Germline lookup yields CDR1 MNHNS and CDR2 SASEGT. CDR3 region: CASRRGEVGTGELFF. The CDR3 bases are TGTGCCAGCAGACGAGGGGAGGTTGGCACCGGGGAGCTGTTTTTT.

V gene TRBV2 combines with J gene TRBJ2-1; 8 bases agree with TRBD2. Germline V gives CDR1 SNHLY, CDR2 FYNNEI. This CDR3 spans 15 amino acids. The trim removed 6 bases at V and 4 bases at J, leaving 8 bases unmatched. In nucleotides, the CDR3 is TGTGCCAGCAGACGCGGGGGGCCTAAATACAATGAGCAGTTCTTC. It translates to CASRRGGPKYNEQFF.

The chain recombines TRBV11-2 with TRBJ1-2; 7 nucleotides match TRBD1. This CDR3 contains 15 residues. The ends lost 0 bases at V and 8 bases at J; junction bases unmatched: 9. Germline V CDR1 and CDR2: SGHAT, FQNNGV. The CDR3 DNA is TGTGCCAGCAGCTTAGATAGGGCAGGGGGACGAGGCTACACCTTC. This codes for CASSLDRAGGRGYTF.

The chain recombines TRBV19 with TRBJ1-2; 10 bases line up with TRBD1. Germline V gives CDR1 LNHDA, CDR2 SQIVND (reference sequence). The CDR3 sequence is 13 residues long. Trimming at V came to 4 bases and at J to 10 bases, leaving 6 bases not matched to a gene. The CDR3 region is CASSRGDRGLYTF. The CDR3 bases are TGTGCCAGTAGTAGGGGGGACAGGGGCCTCTACACCTTC.

V gene TRBV27 combines with J gene TRBJ1-4, with 7 bases lining up with TRBD1. The CDR3 extends over 15 amino acids. With V trimmed by 5 bases and J by 3 bases, 6 bases remained unmatched. Germline V gives CDR1 MNHEY, CDR2 SMNVEV (reference sequence). This chain's CDR3 is CASSQTGWPNEKLFF. The CDR3 DNA is TGTGCCAGCAGTCAGACAGGGTGGCCTAATGAAAAACTGTTTTTT.

The J gene is TRBJ1-2, the V gene TRBV23-1, with D maybe TRBD1 (6 bases). TRBV23-1 belongs to the ORF category, with a function that is uncertain. The CDR3 has 12 residues. V was trimmed by 8 bases and J by 2 bases, leaving 9 bases between them. CDR3 bases: TGCGCCAGCCTTGGACAGAACTATGGCTACACCTTC. Translating gives CASLGQNYGYTF.